This T cell receptor (beta chain) was sequenced in a study of metastatic and nonmetastatic thyroid tumors (dated by TCRdb to about 2020). Regarding the study in general: For patients with malignant and with benign thyroid disease, the researchers compared repertoires between peripheral blood samples and tumor or nodule tissue samples.

Before undergoing thyroid surgery, none of the patients had been given any kind of treatment. Using T-cell receptor beta sequencing, the study looked back at clinical samples from patients collected from about 2011 to 2018. The receptor library was made with PCR. Sequencer: Illumina HiSeq 4000. High-throughput sequencing was used to profile the TCR beta-chain CDR3 region of each patient. From the authors' description of their analysis: CDR3 differences across clinicopathological groups were used to build a classifier for discriminating distant-metastatic papillary thyroid cancer patients. The Shannon index was used to measure repertoire diversity, and the Morisita-Horn index was used to measure how similar tumor and blood repertoires were. Clones were called with MiXCR by TCRdb after fastp trimmed the public reads at Q25, and only in-frame beta chains were retained. The V and J calls, along with clone size, are taken from TCRdb and not from the paper's own processing. The table for this sample lists roughly 36,000 clones; more than 10% of them were counted only once. 16% of the sample goes to the ten largest clones.

This clone was found many times. Its antigen specificity is not known. Per-base qualities were not stored, and no clone one base away is much larger. After removal of 3 bases from V and 9 bases from J, the junction retains 5 bases not matched to a gene. The cysteine opens and the phenylalanine closes a CDR3 of 11 amino acids. Here the CDR3 DNA is all that survives: 33 bases in frame from base 1. Looking up the germline V gene (reference sequence) yields CDR1 DFQATT and CDR2 SNEGSKA. Here is what the overall study found, with its caveats: In both blood and tumor samples, malignant tumors were reported to have significantly higher TCR beta diversity than benign nodules.

This clonotype was sampled from a female donor with papillary thyroid cancer or a benign thyroid nodule (not recorded which). Some clones in this sample may be carry-over from other donors' samples. This receptor chain uses TRBV20-1 and TRBJ2-7, with TRBD2 matching 7 junction bases. Sequences were obtained from blood. For the CDR3, the sequence is CSASQTGGQYF. The nucleotide sequence reads TGCAGTGCTAGTCAAACGGGGGGGCAGTACTTC.